This T cell receptor beta chain was recovered during a study of blood T cell repertoires in COVID-19. Study-level information: Sites in the United States, Italy and Spain provided acute and convalescent COVID-19 samples.

In the study's own analysis: Amplification of reference gene primers was used by the study to estimate nucleated cell counts. Sequenced by immunoSEQ multiplex PCR; TCRdb stores in-frame clones only, minus some. That table supplies the V and J calls and clone size; D and trimming were determined from the DNA. The sample has some 120,000 clones; over 60% are singletons. The sequenced sample was peripheral blood. This TCR was sampled from a human donor in a cohort sampled during active COVID-19.

The CDR3 DNA is TGTGCCAGCAGGCGCGGGGGGCTCTACGAGCAGTACTTC. Translating gives CASRRGGLYEQYF. The chain has TRBV2 and TRBJ2-7; 8 positions match TRBD2. The CDR3 totals 13 residues. The germline V gene encodes CDR1 SNHLY and CDR2 FYNNEI. V shed 6 bases, J shed 3 bases, and the junction held 4 bases outside the gene matches.